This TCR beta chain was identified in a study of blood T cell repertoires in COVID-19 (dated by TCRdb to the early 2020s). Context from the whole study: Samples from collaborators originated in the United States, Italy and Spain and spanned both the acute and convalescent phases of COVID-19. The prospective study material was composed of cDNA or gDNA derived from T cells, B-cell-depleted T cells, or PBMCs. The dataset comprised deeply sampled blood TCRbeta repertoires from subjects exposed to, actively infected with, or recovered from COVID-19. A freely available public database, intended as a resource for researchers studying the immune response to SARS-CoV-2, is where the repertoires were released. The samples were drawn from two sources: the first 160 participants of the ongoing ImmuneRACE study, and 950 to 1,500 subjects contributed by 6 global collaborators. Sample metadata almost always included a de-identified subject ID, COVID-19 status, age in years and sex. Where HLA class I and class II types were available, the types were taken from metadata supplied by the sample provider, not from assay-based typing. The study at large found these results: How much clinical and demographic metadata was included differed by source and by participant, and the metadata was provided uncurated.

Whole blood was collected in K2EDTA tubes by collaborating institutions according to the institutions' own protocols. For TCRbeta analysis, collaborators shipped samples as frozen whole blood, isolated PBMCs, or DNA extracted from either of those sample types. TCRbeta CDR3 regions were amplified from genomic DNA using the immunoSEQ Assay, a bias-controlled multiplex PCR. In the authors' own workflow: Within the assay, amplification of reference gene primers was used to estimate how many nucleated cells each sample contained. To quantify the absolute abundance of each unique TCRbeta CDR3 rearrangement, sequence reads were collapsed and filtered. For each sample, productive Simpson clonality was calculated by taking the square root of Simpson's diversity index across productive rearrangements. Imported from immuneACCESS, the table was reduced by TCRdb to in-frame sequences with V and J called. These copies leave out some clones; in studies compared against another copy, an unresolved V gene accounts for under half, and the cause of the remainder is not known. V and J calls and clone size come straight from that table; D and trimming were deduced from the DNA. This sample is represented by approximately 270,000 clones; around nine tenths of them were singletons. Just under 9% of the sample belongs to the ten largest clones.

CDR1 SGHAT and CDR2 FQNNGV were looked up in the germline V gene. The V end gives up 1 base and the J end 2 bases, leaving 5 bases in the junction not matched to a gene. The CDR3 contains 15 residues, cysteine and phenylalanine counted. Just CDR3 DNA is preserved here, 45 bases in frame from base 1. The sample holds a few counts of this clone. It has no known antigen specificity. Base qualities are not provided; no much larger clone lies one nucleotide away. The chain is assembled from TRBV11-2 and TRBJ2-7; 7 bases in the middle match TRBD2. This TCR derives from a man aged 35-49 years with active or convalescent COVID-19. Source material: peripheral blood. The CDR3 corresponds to CASSLVSGATYEQYF. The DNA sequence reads TGTGCCAGCAGCTTAGTAAGCGGGGCTACCTACGAGCAGTACTTC. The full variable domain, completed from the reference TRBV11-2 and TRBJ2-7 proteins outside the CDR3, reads EAGVAQSPRYKIIEKRQSVAFWCNPISGHATLYWYQQILGQGPKLLIQFQNNGVVDDSQLPKDRFSAERLKGVDSTLKIQPAKLEDSAVYLCASSLVSGATYEQYFGPGTRLTVT.